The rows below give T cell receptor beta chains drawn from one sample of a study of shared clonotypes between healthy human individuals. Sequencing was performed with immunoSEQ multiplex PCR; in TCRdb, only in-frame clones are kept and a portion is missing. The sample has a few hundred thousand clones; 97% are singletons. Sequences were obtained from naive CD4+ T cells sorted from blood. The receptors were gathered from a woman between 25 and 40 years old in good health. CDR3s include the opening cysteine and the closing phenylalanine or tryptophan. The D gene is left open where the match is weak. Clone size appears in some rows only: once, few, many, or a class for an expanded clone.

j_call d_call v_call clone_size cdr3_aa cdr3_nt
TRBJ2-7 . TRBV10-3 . CAISESGANSYEQYF TGTGCCATCAGTGAGTCAGGGGCGAACTCCTACGAGCAGTACTTC
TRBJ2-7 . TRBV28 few CASSLGMHEQYF TGTGCCAGCAGTTTGGGAATGCACGAGCAGTACTTC
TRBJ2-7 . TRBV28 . CASSVGEARGFFKQYF TGTGCCAGCAGCGTAGGGGAGGCCCGGGGTTTTTTCAAGCAGTACTTC
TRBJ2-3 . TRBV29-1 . CSVSTGTSTDTQYF TGCAGCGTTTCTACCGGGACTAGCACAGATACGCAGTATTTT
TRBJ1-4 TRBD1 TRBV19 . CASSKRGQGKEKLFF TGTGCCAGTAGTAAAAGAGGACAGGGTAAAGAAAAACTGTTTTTT
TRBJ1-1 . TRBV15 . CATSRKRVMNTEAFF TGTGCCACCAGCAGAAAAAGGGTCATGAACACTGAAGCTTTCTTT
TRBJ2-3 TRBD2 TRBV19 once CASSIQGGGTDTQYF TGTGCCAGTAGTATACAGGGAGGGGGCACAGATACGCAGTATTTT
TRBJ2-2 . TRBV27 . CASSLSHTGELFF TGTGCCAGCAGTTTATCGCACACCGGGGAGCTGTTTTTT
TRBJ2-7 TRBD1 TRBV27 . CASSFDRGGYEQYF TGTGCCAGCAGTTTCGACAGGGGTGGGTACGAGCAGTACTTC
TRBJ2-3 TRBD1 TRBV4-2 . CASSQRDRSTDTQYF TGTGCCAGCAGCCAACGGGACAGGAGCACAGATACGCAGTATTTT
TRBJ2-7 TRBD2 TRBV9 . CASSVGLAGTYEQYF TGTGCCAGCAGCGTAGGACTAGCGGGGACCTACGAGCAGTACTTC
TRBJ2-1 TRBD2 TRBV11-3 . CASSLVGGTYNEQFF TGTGCCAGCAGCTTAGTGGGGGGGACGTACAATGAGCAGTTCTTC
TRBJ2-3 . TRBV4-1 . CASSTPHRGLRDTQYF TGCGCCAGCAGCACACCCCACCGGGGTCTTAGAGATACGCAGTATTTT
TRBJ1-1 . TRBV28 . CASSLGTSAFF TGTGCCAGCAGTTTGGGGACTTCGGCTTTCTTT
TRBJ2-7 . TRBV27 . CASSLSRGTYEQYF TGTGCCAGCAGTTTATCAAGGGGTACCTACGAGCAGTACTTC
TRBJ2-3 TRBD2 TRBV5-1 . CASDRGSGSMDTQYF TGCGCCAGCGACCGCGGTAGCGGGAGTATGGATACGCAGTATTTT
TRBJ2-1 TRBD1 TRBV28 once CASRGQGASLNEQFF TGTGCCAGCAGGGGACAGGGGGCGTCATTGAATGAGCAGTTCTTC
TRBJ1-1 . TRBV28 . CASSLGPGSTEAFF TGTGCCAGCAGTTTAGGACCGGGGAGCACTGAAGCTTTCTTT
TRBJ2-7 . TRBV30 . CAWSPFSWSSSQYF TGTGCCTGGAGTCCATTTTCCTGGTCGTCATCCCAGTACTTC
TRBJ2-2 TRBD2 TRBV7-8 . CASLKDTSGSFGELFF TGTGCCAGCTTAAAGGACACTAGCGGGAGTTTCGGGGAGCTGTTTTTT
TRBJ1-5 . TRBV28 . CASSRRANQPQHF TGTGCCAGCAGCCGGAGGGCCAATCAGCCCCAGCATTTT
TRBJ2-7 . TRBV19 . CASSISADLSSYEQYF TGTGCCAGTAGTATTAGCGCAGACTTGAGCTCCTACGAGCAGTACTTC
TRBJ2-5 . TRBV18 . CASSPVVGSQETQYF TGTGCCAGCTCACCAGTGGTAGGTTCCCAAGAGACCCAGTACTTC
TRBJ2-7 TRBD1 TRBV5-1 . CASSWEDGTAVAGQYF TGCGCCAGCAGCTGGGAAGATGGGACAGCCGTCGCGGGGCAGTACTTC
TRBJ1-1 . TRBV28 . CASSFRNTEAFF TGTGCCAGCAGTTTTAGGAACACTGAAGCTTTCTTT